The text below deals with one TCR beta chain. Its antigen is currently unknown. The sample belongs to a study of identical twins. Points from the study as a whole: High-abundance cord blood beta clonotypes had fewer insertions; memory repertoires showed none. The degree of excess twin sharing was weaker in beta out-of-frame sequences.

cDNA molecules carried unique molecular identifiers, and template switching added a universal primer site. TCRdb used MiXCR to reprocess the 5' RACE reads, holding one entry per CDR3 protein. The profile shows 1.5 million to 2 million distinct CDR3 sequences, around 29% of them singletons. The source material was cord blood. The receptor was derived from a newborn girl in good health.

DNA of the CDR3: TGTGCCAGCAGCAAACCCGCTTCCCAGGTGGGAATAGCCAAAAACATTCAGTACTTC. Residues: CASSKPASQVGIAKNIQYF. The gene calls are TRBV21-1 and TRBJ2-4. TRBV21-1 is an annotated pseudogene. The CDR3 totals 19 residues.